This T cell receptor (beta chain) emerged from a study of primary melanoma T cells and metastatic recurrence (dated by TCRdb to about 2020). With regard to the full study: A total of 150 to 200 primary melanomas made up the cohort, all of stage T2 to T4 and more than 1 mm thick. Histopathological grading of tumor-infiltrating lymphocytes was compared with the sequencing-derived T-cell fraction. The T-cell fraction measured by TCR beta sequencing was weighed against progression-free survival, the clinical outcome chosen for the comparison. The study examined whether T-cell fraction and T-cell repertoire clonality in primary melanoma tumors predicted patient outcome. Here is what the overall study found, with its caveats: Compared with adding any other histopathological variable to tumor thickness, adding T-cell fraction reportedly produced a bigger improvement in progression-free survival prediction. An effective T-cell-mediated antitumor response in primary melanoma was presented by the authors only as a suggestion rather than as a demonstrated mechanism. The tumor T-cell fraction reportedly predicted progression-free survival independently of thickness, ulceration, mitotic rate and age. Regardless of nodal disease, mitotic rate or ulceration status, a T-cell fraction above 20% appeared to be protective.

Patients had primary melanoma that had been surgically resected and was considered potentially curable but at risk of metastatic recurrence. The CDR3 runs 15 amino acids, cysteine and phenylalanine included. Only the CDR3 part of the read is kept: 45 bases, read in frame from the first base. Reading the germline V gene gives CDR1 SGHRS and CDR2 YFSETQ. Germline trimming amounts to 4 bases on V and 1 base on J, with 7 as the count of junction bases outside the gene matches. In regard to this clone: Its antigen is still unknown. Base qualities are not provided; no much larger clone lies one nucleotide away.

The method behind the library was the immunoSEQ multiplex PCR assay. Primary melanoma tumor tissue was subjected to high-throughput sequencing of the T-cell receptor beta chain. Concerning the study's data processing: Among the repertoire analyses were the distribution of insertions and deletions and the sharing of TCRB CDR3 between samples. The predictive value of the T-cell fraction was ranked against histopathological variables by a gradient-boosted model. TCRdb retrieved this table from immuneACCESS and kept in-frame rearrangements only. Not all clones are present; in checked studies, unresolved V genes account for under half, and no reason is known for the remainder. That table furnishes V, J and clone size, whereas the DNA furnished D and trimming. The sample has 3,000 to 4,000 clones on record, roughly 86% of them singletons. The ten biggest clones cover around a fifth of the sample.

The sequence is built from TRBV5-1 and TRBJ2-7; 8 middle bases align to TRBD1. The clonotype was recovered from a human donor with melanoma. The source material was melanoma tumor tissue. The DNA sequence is TGCGCCAGCAGCCTGGTCGGGGACAGGTCCTACGAGCAGTACTTC. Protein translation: CASSLVGDRSYEQYF.